The TCR beta chain described here comes from a study of blood T cells in healthy people across ages. Primed by a sample-barcoded 5' primer and a J-beta primer mix, a second PCR proceeded for roughly 6 to 12 cycles. Each CDR3 protein is one row after TCRdb ran MiXCR on the 5' RACE reads. The sample includes just under 750,000 distinct CDR3 sequences, 22% of them seen just once. This CDR3 comprises 15 residues. V was trimmed by 6 bases and J by 8 bases, leaving 19 bases between them. Germline lookup yields CDR1 SGHTA and CDR2 FQGNSA. The sequence derives from a man aged 65-85 years in good health. Sequenced: blood. V gene TRBV7-2 combines with J gene TRBJ1-4, with D tentatively TRBD1 (6 bases). The CDR3 DNA is TGTGCCAGCAGATCAAACAGGGAGATGCAGGAAAAACTGTTTTTT. As protein: CASRSNREMQEKLFF.